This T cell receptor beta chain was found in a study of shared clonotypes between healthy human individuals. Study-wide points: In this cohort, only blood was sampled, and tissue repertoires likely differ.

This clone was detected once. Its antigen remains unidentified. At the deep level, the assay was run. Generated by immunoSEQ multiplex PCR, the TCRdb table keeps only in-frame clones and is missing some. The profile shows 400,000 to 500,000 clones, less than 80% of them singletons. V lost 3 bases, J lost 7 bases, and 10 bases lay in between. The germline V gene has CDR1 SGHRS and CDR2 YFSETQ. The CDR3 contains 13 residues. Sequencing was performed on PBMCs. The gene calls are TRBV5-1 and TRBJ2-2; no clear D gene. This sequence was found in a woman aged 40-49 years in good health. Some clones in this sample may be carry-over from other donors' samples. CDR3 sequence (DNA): TGCGCCAGCAGCTCCACCTTAGGCGGGGAGCTGTTTTTT. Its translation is CASSSTLGGELFF.